The 14 T cell receptor beta chains below come from one sample, sequenced in a study of T cell responses to AZD1222 COVID-19 vaccine. This table comes from immunoSEQ multiplex PCR, and its TCRdb copy is limited to in-frame clones, with some not included. The sample yields more than 95,000 clones, approximately 86% seen once. The material sequenced was peripheral blood, taken 28 days after the second dose of the MenACWY control vaccine. Receptors were obtained from an adult who received the MenACWY meningococcal vaccine as a control.

This clone was observed a handful of times. This sequence joins TRBV3-1 (or the pseudogene TRBV3-2) and TRBJ1-6; TRBD1 matches at 9 bases. The CDR3 consists of 14 residues. The V segment lost 7 bases and the J segment 7 bases; nucleotides outside the gene matches: 5. Germline CDR1 is LGHDT and CDR2 is YNNKEL (reference sequence). The DNA for the CDR3 is TGTGCCAGCACCGGGACAGGGACCAATTCACCCCTCCACTTT. Its translation is CASTGTGTNSPLHF.

The chain uses TRBV19 and TRBJ2-7; TRBD1 might be the D (6 bases). Germline CDR1 and CDR2: LNHDA and SQIVND (reference sequence). This CDR3 is 14 amino acids long. V lost 5 bases and J lost 2, with 13 bases in between. Written as DNA, the CDR3 is TGTGCCAGTAGTGGGTCGGGACACCCCTACGAGCAGTACTTC. Protein product: CASSGSGHPYEQYF.

The V and J genes are TRBV7-3 and TRBJ2-1; the match to TRBD2 covers 10 bases. Losses at the gene ends were 6 bases for V and 7 bases for J; bases not matched to a gene: 9. Germline V gene sequence: CDR1 SGHTA, CDR2 FQGTGA. The CDR3 has 15 residues. This CDR3 is CASSPSGGAVNEQFF. For the CDR3, the DNA is TGTGCCAGCAGTCCCAGCGGGGGGGCTGTAAATGAGCAGTTCTTC.

This clone was observed a few times. V gene TRBV19 combines with J gene TRBJ2-3; 10 nucleotides agree with TRBD2. With 5 bases clipped from V and 6 bases from J, the junction kept 14 bases outside the gene matches. The CDR3 has 17 amino acids. From germline, CDR1 is LNHDA and CDR2 SQIVND (reference sequence). CDR3 in amino acids: CASSSGLSGGARDTQYF. As DNA, the CDR3 is TGTGCCAGTAGTTCAGGGCTAAGCGGGGGGGCAAGGGATACGCAGTATTTT. The variable domain in full, with the rest retrieved from reference TRBV19 and TRBJ2-3, is DGGITQSPKYLFRKEGQNVTLSCEQNLNHDAMYWYRQDPGQGLRLIYYSQIVNDFQKGDIAEGYSVSREKKESFPLTVTSAQKNPTAFYLCASSSGLSGGARDTQYFGPGTRLTVL.

This chain joins TRBV19 and TRBJ1-4; D is uncertain. Deletions cut 11 bases from V and 4 bases from J, with 14 bases between. Germline V gene data show CDR1 as LNHDA and CDR2 as SQIVND (reference sequence). This CDR3 region has 13 residues. Here the CDR3 reads CASREGSNEKLFF. Written as DNA, the CDR3 is TGTGCCTCTCGAGAGGGCAGTAATGAAAAACTGTTTTTT.

The chain's CDR3 is CASSSWGGGGRNEQFF. The CDR3 DNA reads TGTGCCAGCAGTAGTTGGGGCGGGGGGGGTCGGAATGAGCAGTTCTTC. This chain links TRBV27 with TRBJ2-1, with 9 bases matching TRBD2. The CDR3 runs 16 residues. J gave up 7 bases and V 5 bases, and 12 bases lay outside the gene matches. Germline V gene lookup returns CDR1 MNHEY and CDR2 SMNVEV (reference sequence).

This clone was recorded only once. The V call is TRBV7-6, the J call TRBJ1-3, with 7 bases aligning to TRBD1. Trimming cost V 5 bases and J 3 bases; bases outside gene matches: 19. CDR1 SGHVS and CDR2 FNYEAQ come from the germline V gene. The CDR3 covers 19 residues. The CDR3 region is CASSSGGLLGGRGGNTIYF. The CDR3 coding sequence is TGTGCCAGCAGCAGCGGAGGACTCTTAGGGGGCCGGGGTGGAAACACCATATATTTT. The whole variable domain, remainder taken from reference TRBV7-6 and TRBJ1-3, is GAGVSQSPRYKVTKRGQDVALRCDPISGHVSLYWYRQALGQGPEFLTYFNYEAQQDKSGLPNDRFSAERPEGSISTLTIQRTEQRDSAMYRCASSSGGLLGGRGGNTIYFGEGSWLTVV.

The gene calls are TRBV18 and TRBJ1-2; D not certain. Germline V lookup: CDR1 KGHSH, CDR2 LQKENI. The germline V and J ends were trimmed by 4 bases and 0 bases, with 21 bases remaining between them. This CDR3 has 18 amino acids. DNA for the CDR3: TGTGCCAGCTCACACCTTCCCCCGCACGCGAGAACTAACTATGGCTACACCTTC. Protein: CASSHLPPHARTNYGYTF. The full variable domain, rest sourced from reference TRBV18 and TRBJ1-2, is NAGVMQNPRHLVRRRGQEARLRCSPMKGHSHVYWYRQLPEEGLKFMVYLQKENIIDESGMPKERFSAEFPKEGPSILRIQQVVRGDSAAYFCASSHLPPHARTNYGYTFGSGTRLTVV.

This rearrangement joins TRBV19 to TRBJ2-7, with D maybe TRBD2 (6 bases). Germline CDR1 LNHDA, CDR2 SQIVND (reference sequence). The CDR3 runs 14 residues. V dropped 3 bases and J dropped 4 bases, with 13 bases sitting between them. CDR3 in amino acids: CASSIRDGSYEQYF. DNA of the CDR3: TGTGCCAGTAGTATCCGGGACGGGAGTTACGAGCAGTACTTC.

This clone has only one observation. V gene TRBV9 combines with J gene TRBJ2-2, with 7 bases lining up with TRBD2. V trimming: 3 bases; J trimming: 13 bases; junction bases outside the gene matches: 6. The CDR3 length is 12 residues. Germline V gene sequence: CDR1 SGDLS, CDR2 YYNGEE. The CDR3 region is CASSAQRGPLFF. The CDR3 DNA reads as TGTGCCAGCAGCGCTCAGCGGGGCCCGCTGTTTTTT.

Concerning this clone: Relative to the germline gene, one junction end is altered; a read error may explain this. CDR3 sequence: CASSPSSGTYEQYF. CDR3 in DNA: TGTGCTAGCAGCCCGAGTTCGGGCACCTACGAGCAGTACTTC. The chain combines TRBV7-7 with TRBJ2-7; D is ambiguous. This CDR3 has 14 residues. Germline lookup yields CDR1 SSHAT and CDR2 FNYEAQ (reference sequence). Looking up the rest from reference TRBV7-7 and TRBJ2-7 gives the full variable domain: GAGVSQSPRYKVTKRGQDVTLRCDPISSHATLYWYQQALGQGPEFLTYFNYEAQPDKSGLPSDRFSAERPEGSISTLTIQRTEQRDSAMYRCASSPSSGTYEQYFGPGTRLTVT.

The rearrangement uses TRBV7-2 and TRBJ2-7; D gene uncertain. CDR3 length equals 14 residues. In germline, CDR1 is SGHTA, CDR2 FQGNSA. V gave up 2 bases and J gave up 5 bases, with 13 bases separating them. CDR3: CASSLPSSRDEQYF. The CDR3 DNA reads TGTGCCAGCAGCTTACCTTCCTCACGAGACGAGCAGTACTTC.

This rearrangement joins TRBV11-2 to TRBJ2-5, with D perhaps matching TRBD2 (7 bases). CDR3 size: 15 residues. The ends were cut back, 5 bases at V and 3 bases at J, with 16 bases in the middle. Germline V gives CDR1 SGHAT, CDR2 FQNNGV. CDR3 coding DNA: TGTGCCAGCAGCCCCTTGGGGGGGCGCGAAGAGACCCAGTACTTC. Amino acid sequence: CASSPLGGREETQYF.

The chain links TRBV7-2 to TRBJ2-3, with 9 bases lining up with TRBD2. V was clipped by 6 bases and J by 2 bases; unmatched bases: 6. The CDR3 covers 15 residues. The germline V gene encodes CDR1 SGHTA and CDR2 FQGNSA. Written as DNA, the CDR3 is TGTGCCAGCAGAATCGGACTAGCGTCCACAGATACGCAGTATTTT. Protein product: CASRIGLASTDTQYF.